This T cell receptor (beta chain) was captured by sequencing in a study of Ad26.COV2.S vaccination and SARS-CoV-2 variants. Turning to the study itself: Each vaccinee took Ad26.COV2.S intramuscularly, once or twice 56 days apart.

The treatment denotes: 15 to 20 received Ad26.COV2.S at low or high dose, single or two shots; roughly five received placebo; per-sample allocation not given. Collection of samples fell on day 63 after the first vaccine or placebo injection. Boston supplied an adult donor aged 18-55 years. The repertoire was sequenced with immunoSEQ multiplex PCR; TCRdb's copy has only in-frame clones and lacks some. The data contain hundreds of thousands of clones, 70% to 90% of them singletons. From germline, CDR1 is KGHSH and CDR2 LQKENI. The CDR3 is made up of 14 amino acids. V dropped 3 bases and J dropped 8; count of bases not matched to a gene: 5.

The sequence came from a person between 18 and 65 years old who received the Ad26.COV2.S COVID-19 vaccine or a placebo. The chain is built from TRBV18 and TRBJ2-4; 9 nucleotides agree with TRBD1. Sequencing was performed on peripheral blood, taken in a trial of Ad26.COV2.S vaccine versus placebo. CDR3 in amino acids: CASSPGGQGDIQYF. The CDR3 DNA is TGTGCCAGCTCACCTGGGGGACAGGGCGACATTCAGTACTTC.